This T cell receptor (beta chain) was recovered during a study of cytomegalovirus exposure and HLA in healthy donors. Overall study findings and caveats: The finding came from a later analysis; first-cohort TCR clusters tended to co-occur in the 120 or so validation repertoires. Some TCR beta chains (roughly 150 of them) were listed as cytomegalovirus-associated.

Using immunoSEQ multiplex PCR, the repertoire was profiled, and TCRdb retains in-frame clones only, with some absent. The data show 200,000 or so clones, 70% to 85% seen once. This clone has just a few counts. Its specificity is not known. Per the germline V gene, CDR1 is SGDLS and CDR2 is YYNGEE. The V end was cut by 6 bases, the J end by 1 base, with 5 bases between. CDR3 size: 12 residues. Sequencing was performed on PBMCs. This rearrangement joins TRBV9 to TRBJ1-3, with D possibly TRBD1 on 5 matching bases. The receptor was isolated from a woman aged 25 to 45 in good health and CMV-seropositive. CDR3 in DNA: TGTGCCAGCAAGGGGTCTGGAAACACCATATATTTT. The encoded protein is CASKGSGNTIYF.